This T cell receptor (beta chain) was recovered during a study of radiotherapy plus CTLA-4 blockade in lung cancer. Overall study: Of the patients, roughly 20% showed objective responses and 31% attained disease control.

Per the germline V gene, CDR1 is MNHEY and CDR2 is SMNVEV (reference sequence). The CDR3 consists of 16 residues. The V and J ends lost 5 bases and 0 bases, in that order; junction bases with no gene match: 5. Clones were read by immunoSEQ multiplex PCR, and TCRdb kept only the in-frame ones, dropping some. The data contain over 60,000 clones, roughly 87% of them singletons. Specimen: peripheral blood, collected from a patient treated with radiotherapy plus ipilimumab. The chain combines TRBV27 with TRBJ2-3; TRBD2 matches 10 bases. This receptor was identified in a human donor with non-small cell lung cancer that progressed on radiotherapy plus ipilimumab. The CDR3 protein is CASSTRLAGSTDTQYF. In nucleotides, the CDR3 is TGTGCCAGCAGTACGAGACTAGCGGGTAGCACAGATACGCAGTATTTT.